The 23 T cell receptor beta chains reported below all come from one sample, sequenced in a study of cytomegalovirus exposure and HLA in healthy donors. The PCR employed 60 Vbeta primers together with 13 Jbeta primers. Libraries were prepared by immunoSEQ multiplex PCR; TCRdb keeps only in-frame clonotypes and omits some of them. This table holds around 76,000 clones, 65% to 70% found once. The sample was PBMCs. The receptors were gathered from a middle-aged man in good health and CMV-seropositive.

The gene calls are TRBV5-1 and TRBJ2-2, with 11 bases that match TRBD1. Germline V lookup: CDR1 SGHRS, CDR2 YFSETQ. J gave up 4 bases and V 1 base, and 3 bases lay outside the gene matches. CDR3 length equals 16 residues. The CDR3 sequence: CASSLSGTGGTGELFF. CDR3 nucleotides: TGCGCCAGCAGCTTGTCTGGGACAGGGGGCACCGGGGAGCTGTTTTTT.

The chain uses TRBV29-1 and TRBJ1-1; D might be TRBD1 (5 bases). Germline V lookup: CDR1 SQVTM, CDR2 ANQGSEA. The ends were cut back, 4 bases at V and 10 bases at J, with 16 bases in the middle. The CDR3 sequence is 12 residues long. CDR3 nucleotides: TGCAGCGTTGGAGAAAGGGGCGGTAGAGCTTTCTTT. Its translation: CSVGERGGRAFF.

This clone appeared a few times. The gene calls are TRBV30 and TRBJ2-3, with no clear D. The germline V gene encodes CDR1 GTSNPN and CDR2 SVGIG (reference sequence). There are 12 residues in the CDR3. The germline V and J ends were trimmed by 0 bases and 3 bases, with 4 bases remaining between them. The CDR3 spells CAWSVATDTQYF. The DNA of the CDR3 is TGTGCCTGGAGTGTTGCGACAGATACGCAGTATTTT.

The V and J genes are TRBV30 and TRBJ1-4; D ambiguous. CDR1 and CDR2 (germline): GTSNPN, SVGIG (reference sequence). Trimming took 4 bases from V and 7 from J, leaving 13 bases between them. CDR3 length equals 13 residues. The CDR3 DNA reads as TGTGCCTGGACTAGACGCGAGGGTGAAAAACTGTTTTTT. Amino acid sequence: CAWTRREGEKLFF.

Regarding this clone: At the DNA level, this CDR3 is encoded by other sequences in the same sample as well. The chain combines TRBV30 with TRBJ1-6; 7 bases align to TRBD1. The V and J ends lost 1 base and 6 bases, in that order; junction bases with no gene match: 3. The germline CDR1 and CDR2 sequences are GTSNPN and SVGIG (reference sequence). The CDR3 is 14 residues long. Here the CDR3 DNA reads TGTGCCTGGAGTGGTGGGACAGCTAATTCACCCCTCCACTTT. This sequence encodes CAWSGGTANSPLHF.

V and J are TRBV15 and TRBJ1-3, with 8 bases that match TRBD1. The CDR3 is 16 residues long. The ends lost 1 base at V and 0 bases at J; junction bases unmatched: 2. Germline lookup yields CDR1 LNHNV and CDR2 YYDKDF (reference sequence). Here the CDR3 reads CATSRGTGTSGNTIYF. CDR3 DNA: TGTGCCACCAGCAGAGGGACAGGGACCTCTGGAAACACCATATATTTT.

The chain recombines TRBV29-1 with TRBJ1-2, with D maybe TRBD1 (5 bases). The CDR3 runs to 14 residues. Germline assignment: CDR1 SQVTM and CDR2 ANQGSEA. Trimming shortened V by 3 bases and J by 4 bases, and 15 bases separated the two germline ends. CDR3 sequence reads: CSVDQEGDSYGYTF. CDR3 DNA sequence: TGCAGCGTTGACCAGGAAGGGGATAGCTATGGCTACACCTTC.

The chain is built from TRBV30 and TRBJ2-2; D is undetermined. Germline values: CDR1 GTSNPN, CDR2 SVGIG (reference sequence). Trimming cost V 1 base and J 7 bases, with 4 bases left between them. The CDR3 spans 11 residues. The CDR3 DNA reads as TGTGCCTGGAGTGGCGGCGGGGAGCTGTTTTTT. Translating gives CAWSGGGELFF.

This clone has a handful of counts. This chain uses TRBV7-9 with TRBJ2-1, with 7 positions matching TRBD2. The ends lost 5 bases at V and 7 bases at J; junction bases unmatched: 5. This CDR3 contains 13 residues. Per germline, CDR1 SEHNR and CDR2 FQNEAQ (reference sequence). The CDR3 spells CASSPNGGNEQFF. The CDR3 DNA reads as TGTGCCAGCAGCCCCAACGGGGGGAATGAGCAGTTCTTC.

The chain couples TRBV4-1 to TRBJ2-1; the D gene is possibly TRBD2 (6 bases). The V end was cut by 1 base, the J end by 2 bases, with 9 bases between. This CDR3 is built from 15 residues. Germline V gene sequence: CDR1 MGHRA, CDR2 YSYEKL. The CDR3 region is CASSQGGGAYNEQFF. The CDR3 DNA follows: TGCGCCAGCAGCCAAGGCGGCGGGGCCTACAATGAGCAGTTCTTC.

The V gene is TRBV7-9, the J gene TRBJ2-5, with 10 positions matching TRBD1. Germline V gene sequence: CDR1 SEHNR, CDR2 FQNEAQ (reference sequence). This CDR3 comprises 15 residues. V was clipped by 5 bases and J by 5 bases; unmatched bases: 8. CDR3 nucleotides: TGTGCCAGCAGCGCGGGACAGGGGATGGGGGAGACCCAGTACTTC. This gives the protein CASSAGQGMGETQYF.

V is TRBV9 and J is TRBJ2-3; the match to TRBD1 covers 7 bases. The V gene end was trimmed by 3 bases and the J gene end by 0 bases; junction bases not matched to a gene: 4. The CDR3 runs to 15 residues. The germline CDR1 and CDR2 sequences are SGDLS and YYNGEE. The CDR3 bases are TGTGCCAGCAGCGCCCGGACAGGTAGCACAGATACGCAGTATTTT. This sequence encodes CASSARTGSTDTQYF. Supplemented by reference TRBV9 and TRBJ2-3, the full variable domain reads DSGVTQTPKHLITATGQRVTLRCSPRSGDLSVYWYQQSLDQGLQFLIQYYNGEERAKGNILERFSAQQFPDLHSELNLSSLELGDSALYFCASSARTGSTDTQYFGPGTRLTVL.

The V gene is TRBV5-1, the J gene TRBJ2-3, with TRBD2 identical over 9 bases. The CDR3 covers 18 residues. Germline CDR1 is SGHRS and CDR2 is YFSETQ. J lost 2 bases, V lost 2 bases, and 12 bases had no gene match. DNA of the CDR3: TGCGCCAGCAGCTTTCTCCCCCCTAGCGGGGCTTACACAGATACGCAGTATTTT. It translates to CASSFLPPSGAYTDTQYF.

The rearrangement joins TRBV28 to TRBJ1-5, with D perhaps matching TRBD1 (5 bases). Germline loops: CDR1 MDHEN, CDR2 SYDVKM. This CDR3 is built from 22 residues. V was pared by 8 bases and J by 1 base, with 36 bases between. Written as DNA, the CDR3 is TGTGCCAGCGCACCAAAGACCCGACAGACGTCCTCACAGGCGCCCAGCAATCAGCCCCAGCATTTT. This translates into CASAPKTRQTSSQAPSNQPQHF.

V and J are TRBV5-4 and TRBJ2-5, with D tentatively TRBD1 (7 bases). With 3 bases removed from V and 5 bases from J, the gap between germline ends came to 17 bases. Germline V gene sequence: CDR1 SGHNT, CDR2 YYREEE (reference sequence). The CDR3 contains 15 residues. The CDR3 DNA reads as TGTGCCAGCAGCTCTCAGGGGGGACTCGGGGAGACCCAGTACTTC. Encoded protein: CASSSQGGLGETQYF.

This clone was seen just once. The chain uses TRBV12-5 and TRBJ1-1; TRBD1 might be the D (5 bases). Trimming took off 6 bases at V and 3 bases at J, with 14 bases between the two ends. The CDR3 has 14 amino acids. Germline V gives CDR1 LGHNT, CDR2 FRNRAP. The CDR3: CASGYRGRDTEAFF. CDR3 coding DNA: TGTGCTAGTGGGTATAGGGGAAGGGACACTGAAGCTTTCTTT.

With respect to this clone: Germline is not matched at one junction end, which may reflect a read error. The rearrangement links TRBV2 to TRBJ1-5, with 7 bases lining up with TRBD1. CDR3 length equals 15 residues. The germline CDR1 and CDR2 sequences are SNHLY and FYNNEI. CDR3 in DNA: TGTGCCAGCAGGGAAGCGACAGGGTCACATCAGCCCCAGCATTTT. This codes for CASREATGSHQPQHF.

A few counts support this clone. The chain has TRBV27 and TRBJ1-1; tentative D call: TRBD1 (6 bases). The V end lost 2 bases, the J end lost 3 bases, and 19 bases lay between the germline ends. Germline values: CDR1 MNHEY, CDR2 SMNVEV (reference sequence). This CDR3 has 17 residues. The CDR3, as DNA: TGTGCCAGCAGTTTAAAAGGGTGGGGGACACTTTACACTGAAGCTTTCTTT. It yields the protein CASSLKGWGTLYTEAFF.

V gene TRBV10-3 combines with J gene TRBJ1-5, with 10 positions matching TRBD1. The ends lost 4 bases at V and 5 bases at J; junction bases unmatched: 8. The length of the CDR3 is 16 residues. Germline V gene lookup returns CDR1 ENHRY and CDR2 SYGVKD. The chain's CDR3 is CAISAGEGQGDQPQHF. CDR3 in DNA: TGTGCCATCAGTGCCGGGGAAGGACAGGGGGATCAGCCCCAGCATTTT.

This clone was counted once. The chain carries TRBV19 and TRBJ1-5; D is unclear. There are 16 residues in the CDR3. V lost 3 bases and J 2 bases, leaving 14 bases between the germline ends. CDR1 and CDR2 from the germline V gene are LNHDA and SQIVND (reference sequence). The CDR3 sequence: CASSMHVLTGNQPQHF. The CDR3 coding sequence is TGTGCCAGTAGTATGCATGTTTTAACTGGCAATCAGCCCCAGCATTTT. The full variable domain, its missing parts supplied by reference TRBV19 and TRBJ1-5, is DGGITQSPKYLFRKEGQNVTLSCEQNLNHDAMYWYRQDPGQGLRLIYYSQIVNDFQKGDIAEGYSVSREKKESFPLTVTSAQKNPTAFYLCASSMHVLTGNQPQHFGDGTRLSIL.

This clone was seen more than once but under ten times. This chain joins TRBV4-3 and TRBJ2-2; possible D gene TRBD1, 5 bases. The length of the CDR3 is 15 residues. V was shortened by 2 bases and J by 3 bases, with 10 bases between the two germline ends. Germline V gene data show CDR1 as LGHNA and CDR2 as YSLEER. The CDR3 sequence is CASSQRSRDTGELFF. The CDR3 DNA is TGCGCCAGCAGCCAAAGATCCAGGGACACCGGGGAGCTGTTTTTT.

In nucleotides, the CDR3 is TGCGCCAGCAGCCCCGGACAGGGGGCCATGGGAGAGACCCAGTACTTC. It encodes CASSPGQGAMGETQYF. The V call is TRBV5-1, the J call TRBJ2-5, with 11 bases identical to TRBD1. The V gene's germline CDR1 is SGHRS and CDR2 YFSETQ. The J segment lost 4 bases and the V segment lost 4 bases, leaving 9 bases of the junction unmatched. This CDR3 contains 16 residues.

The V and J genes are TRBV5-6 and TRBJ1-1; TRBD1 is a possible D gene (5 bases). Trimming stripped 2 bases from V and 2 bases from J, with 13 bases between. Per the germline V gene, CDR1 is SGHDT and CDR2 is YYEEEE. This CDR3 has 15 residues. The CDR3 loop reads CASSFVGGGNTEAFF. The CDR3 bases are TGTGCCAGCAGCTTCGTCGGCGGGGGAAACACTGAAGCTTTCTTT.